A selection of T cell receptor beta chains follows, all from one sample in a study of shared clonotypes between healthy human individuals. Libraries were prepared by immunoSEQ multiplex PCR; TCRdb keeps only in-frame clonotypes and omits some of them. The sample contains about 96,000 clones, 68% of which appear only once. The sequencing sample was made of memory CD8+ T cells sorted from blood. These receptors were collected from a man between 25 and 39 years old in good health. CDR3s include the opening cysteine and the closing phenylalanine or tryptophan. The D gene is left open where the match is weak. A clone size is listed for some rows: how often the clone was seen (once, few, many), or a class if it is expanded.

CDR3nt,CDR3aa,d_gene,v_gene,abundance,j_gene
TGTGCCAGCAGCTCGACTACGGGAGTTGTCTATGGCTACACCTTC,CASSSTTGVVYGYTF,.,TRBV28,many,TRBJ1-2
TGTGCCAGCAGCTTATCAAACGCCCAGCCCCAGCATTTT,CASSLSNAQPQHF,.,TRBV7-2,once,TRBJ1-5
TGTGCCAGCAGCGTTATAAGCGGGAGCGATGAGCAGTTCTTC,CASSVISGSDEQFF,TRBD2,TRBV9,.,TRBJ2-1
TGTGCCAGCAGCTTAGAAGGCGGGAGGCCCTCCTACAATGAGCAGTTCTTC,CASSLEGGRPSYNEQFF,TRBD2,TRBV11-3,.,TRBJ2-1
TGTGCCAGCACCCAGGGTCCAAGGGGCGGTTTCTCTGGAAACACCATATATTTT,CASTQGPRGGFSGNTIYF,.,TRBV5-6,.,TRBJ1-3
TGTGCCAGCAGCGGAACCGAGACTGTGTACCAAGAGACCCAGTACTTC,CASSGTETVYQETQYF,.,TRBV9,.,TRBJ2-5
TGCGCCAGCAGCGTGGGACTAGCGGGCCTAGGCGCCTACAATGAGCAGTTCTTC,CASSVGLAGLGAYNEQFF,TRBD2,TRBV5-1,few,TRBJ2-1
TGTGCCAGCAGGCCCCGCGGGGGGAGGAACGACACTGAAGCTTTCTTT,CASRPRGGRNDTEAFF,.,TRBV28,once,TRBJ1-1
TGCGCCAGCAGTGAGTCGAGTATGGGGGGGTCCCTCAATGAGCAGTTCTTC,CASSESSMGGSLNEQFF,TRBD2,TRBV10-2,.,TRBJ2-1
TGTGCCAGCAGAATAAAAGGGTCGGGGGCGTACGCCAAAAACATTCAGTACTTC,CASRIKGSGAYAKNIQYF,.,TRBV27,.,TRBJ2-4
TGTGCCAGCAGTCACAGGGATAGCAATCAGCCCCAGCATTTT,CASSHRDSNQPQHF,.,TRBV27,many,TRBJ1-5
TGTGCCAGCAGTTACTTTGAGGCCAGCGTGTACGAGCAGTACTTC,CASSYFEASVYEQYF,.,TRBV6-5,.,TRBJ2-7
TGTGCCAGCAGCTTAGCAGGGGCCCACGAAAAACTGTTTTTT,CASSLAGAHEKLFF,.,TRBV7-9,once,TRBJ1-4
TGCGCCAGCAGCTTGCCAAAGACAGGGGGCCACAATGAGCAGTTCTTC,CASSLPKTGGHNEQFF,TRBD1,TRBV5-1,.,TRBJ2-1
TGTGCCAGCAGCTCCGACCAACGGGGAGCTACGGACGAGCAGTACTTC,CASSSDQRGATDEQYF,.,TRBV11-2,.,TRBJ2-7
TGCGCCAGCAGCCGGGACAGTCTCTCCTACGAGCAGTACTTC,CASSRDSLSYEQYF,TRBD1,TRBV4-3,once,TRBJ2-7
TGTGCCAGCAGCGTAGAGGGACTAGCTGGCGAGCAGTACTTC,CASSVEGLAGEQYF,TRBD2,TRBV9,many,TRBJ2-7
TGTGCCAGCAGCTTAAGCGGGAGGGCCACCTACGAGCAGTACTTC,CASSLSGRATYEQYF,TRBD2,TRBV11-2,.,TRBJ2-7
TGTGCCAGCAGCCAAAGTGGGTCGGCGGGGGGACAGTACTTC,CASSQSGSAGGQYF,TRBD2,TRBV14,.,TRBJ2-7
TGTGCCAGCAGAGCCACTAGCGGGATAATAAATGAGCAGTTCTTC,CASRATSGIINEQFF,TRBD2,TRBV6-5,.,TRBJ2-1
TGTGCCAGCAGCGACGTTGGGGCCTACGAGCAGTACTTC,CASSDVGAYEQYF,.,TRBV7-8,.,TRBJ2-7
TGTGCCAGCACCCATAGCGGGAGTGAGACCCAGTACTTC,CASTHSGSETQYF,TRBD2,TRBV7-8,few,TRBJ2-5
TGTGCCAGCAGCCAGGGAGGCGGTGCCATCCTCTATGGCTACACCTTC,CASSQGGGAILYGYTF,.,TRBV5-6,.,TRBJ1-2
TGTGCCAGCAGCGTGGCGGGGGGCGCCTACGAGCAGTACTTC,CASSVAGGAYEQYF,TRBD2,TRBV7-9,.,TRBJ2-7
TGTGCCAGCAGCGAGGGGGTAGCGGGAGGGCCATTACAAGAGACCCAGTACTTC,CASSEGVAGGPLQETQYF,TRBD2,TRBV9,.,TRBJ2-5
TGTGCCAGCAGAAGAGACAGCACCGGGGAGCTGTTTTTT,CASRRDSTGELFF,.,TRBV7-3,few,TRBJ2-2
TGTGCCAGCAGCTTAGCCGGGGTTGACATTCAGTACTTC,CASSLAGVDIQYF,.,TRBV11-3,.,TRBJ2-4
TGTGCCAGCAGCCCCGATAGACAGGCCCGGGAGACCCAGTACTTC,CASSPDRQARETQYF,.,TRBV14,once,TRBJ2-5
TGTGCCAGCAGTCGCGGGACAAGCACAGATACGCAGTATTTT,CASSRGTSTDTQYF,.,TRBV6-4,many,TRBJ2-3
TGTGCCAGCAGCCCACGGGGGTCGAGCTCCTACAATGAGCAGTTCTTC,CASSPRGSSSYNEQFF,.,TRBV9,.,TRBJ2-1
TGTGCCAGCAGCGCTGACAGGCAAGAGACCCAGTACTTC,CASSADRQETQYF,.,TRBV5-6,.,TRBJ2-5
TGTGCCAGCAGCCCCAGGACAGGGGGCCTAGTGGGGGAGCAGTACTTC,CASSPRTGGLVGEQYF,TRBD1,TRBV7-9,once,TRBJ2-7
TGTGCCAGCAGCCGGACGGGACAGGGTGAAAAACTGTTTTTT,CASSRTGQGEKLFF,TRBD1,TRBV7-3,.,TRBJ1-4
TGTGCCAGCAGCTTGGCCATCACAGATACGCAGTATTTT,CASSLAITDTQYF,.,TRBV7-9,.,TRBJ2-3
TGTGCCAGCAGCCAGCAACCCGGGCCTCAAGAGACCCAGTACTTC,CASSQQPGPQETQYF,.,TRBV7-2,.,TRBJ2-5
TGTGCCACCAGCAGAGAGGTTTTGTCGAACACCGGGGAGCTGTTTTTT,CATSREVLSNTGELFF,.,TRBV15,once,TRBJ2-2
TGCGCCAGCAGCTTGTATAATTACGAGCAGTACTTC,CASSLYNYEQYF,.,TRBV5-1,.,TRBJ2-7
TGCAGCGTTGCTGACGTGTCCTACGAGCAGTACTTC,CSVADVSYEQYF,.,TRBV29-1,.,TRBJ2-7
TGCAGCGTTGAGGGAGTAGCTCGGGGTTGGAATGAGCAGTTCTTC,CSVEGVARGWNEQFF,.,TRBV29-1,.,TRBJ2-1
TGTGCCAGCAGTTGGGAAGCTGCCGATACGCAGTATTTT,CASSWEAADTQYF,.,TRBV28,.,TRBJ2-3
TGTGCCAGCAGTTTACAGGTGAATGAAAAACTGTTTTTT,CASSLQVNEKLFF,.,TRBV27,.,TRBJ1-4
TGCGCCAGCAGCCAAGATCAGGGTGCGGATCAGCCCCAGCATTTT,CASSQDQGADQPQHF,.,TRBV4-3,.,TRBJ1-5
TGTGCCAGCAGTTCCGGGACAGGGGTTGGCTACGAGCAGTACTTC,CASSSGTGVGYEQYF,TRBD1,TRBV28,few,TRBJ2-7
TGTGCCAGCAGCCCACCAAGCGGGGGAGGCTACGAGCAGTACTTC,CASSPPSGGGYEQYF,TRBD2,TRBV6-6,.,TRBJ2-7
TGCGCCAGCAGACTGGACAGCACAGATACGCAGTATTTT,CASRLDSTDTQYF,.,TRBV5-1,.,TRBJ2-3
TGTGCCAGCAGCCAAGGGCCGCGGGAGGGCCCAGATACGCAGTATTTT,CASSQGPREGPDTQYF,TRBD2,TRBV4-2,.,TRBJ2-3
TGTGCCAGCAGCCCAGGGATCAGGTACGAGCAGTACTTC,CASSPGIRYEQYF,.,TRBV11-3,.,TRBJ2-7
TGCGCCAGCAGCCAAGAACCATCCGTCGGAGAGCAGTACTTC,CASSQEPSVGEQYF,.,TRBV4-3,.,TRBJ2-7
TGTGCCTGGAGTGGCAGTTCAACTAATGAAAAACTGTTTTTT,CAWSGSSTNEKLFF,.,TRBV30,.,TRBJ1-4
TGTGCCAGCACCCTAGCGGGATCATACAATGAGCAGTTCTTC,CASTLAGSYNEQFF,TRBD2,TRBV6-6,.,TRBJ2-1
TGTGCCAGCAGCCGTGAAGCTACAGATACGCAGTATTTT,CASSREATDTQYF,.,TRBV7-2,.,TRBJ2-3
TGCGCCAGCAGCCCCCAAGGAGCGGGAGTGGTGGATACGCAGTATTTT,CASSPQGAGVVDTQYF,TRBD2,TRBV4-3,once,TRBJ2-3
TGTGCCAGCAGTTTAATGGGGGGCTATGGCTACACCTTC,CASSLMGGYGYTF,.,TRBV28,.,TRBJ1-2
TGTGCCAGCAGTACGCAGGTGGGAACCTACGAGCAGTACTTC,CASSTQVGTYEQYF,.,TRBV6-5,.,TRBJ2-7
TGCGCCAGCAGCTTGGGACTAGCGAATCCCACCGGGGAGCTGTTTTTT,CASSLGLANPTGELFF,TRBD2,TRBV4-1,.,TRBJ2-2
TGTGCCAGCAGGAGGACTAGCGGGAGGGTCGATACGCAGTATTTT,CASRRTSGRVDTQYF,TRBD2,TRBV28,many,TRBJ2-3
TGCGCCAGCAGCCAACGACAGGTTAGCAATCAGCCCCAGCATTTT,CASSQRQVSNQPQHF,.,TRBV4-1,many,TRBJ1-5
TGCGCCAGCAGCGGGGACTGCTACGAGCAGTACTTC,CASSGDCYEQYF,.,TRBV10-2,.,TRBJ2-7
TGTGCCAGCTCGACCGACACCTCTCCCGGGGAGCTGTTTTTT,CASSTDTSPGELFF,.,TRBV6-5,.,TRBJ2-2